The 17 T cell receptor beta chains presented below share a single source sample, sequenced in a study of identical twins. TCRdb independently ran MiXCR on the 5' RACE reads; one entry per CDR3 protein. The table includes 500,000 to 700,000 distinct CDR3 sequences, around 7.5% detected once. This sample also belongs to another study, concerning yellow fever vaccine responses in identical twins.

The sequencing input was PBMCs. These receptors all come from a woman between 18 and 29 years old in good health.

This clonotype has a count of ten or more. CDR3 DNA sequence: TGCGCCAGCAGCGCCTCGACAGGGAAAGAGACCCAGTACTTC. Its protein product is CASSASTGKETQYF. The chain combines TRBV5-1 with TRBJ2-5; 7 bases map to TRBD1. The CDR3 extends over 14 amino acids. CDR1 and CDR2 from the germline V gene are SGHRS and YFSETQ. With 4 bases clipped from V and 3 bases from J, the junction kept 6 bases outside the gene matches.

The rearrangement joins TRBV3-1 to TRBJ2-7; D might be TRBD1 (6 bases). V was shortened by 2 bases and J by 3 bases, with 11 bases between the two germline ends. CDR1 and CDR2 (germline): LGHDT, YNNKEL (reference sequence). CDR3 length: 14 amino acids. The CDR3 DNA follows: TGTGCCAGCAGCCAAACAGGGCTGGGCTACGAGCAGTACGTC. Its protein is CASSQTGLGYEQYV.

The sample holds a few counts of this clonotype. In DNA form, the CDR3 reads TGTGCCAGCAGTTCCGGACCGGAGTACACCGGGGAGCTGTTTTTT. This translates into CASSSGPEYTGELFF. The rearrangement joins TRBV12-3 or TRBV12-4 to TRBJ2-2; D is unresolved. The CDR3 consists of 15 residues. V lost 4 bases to trimming and J lost 3 bases, with 12 bases between them.

This clonotype showed up just a few times. The chain carries TRBV5-1 and TRBJ1-4; D is perhaps TRBD1 (5 bases). V lost 0 bases, J lost 2 bases, and 8 bases lay in between. The length of the CDR3 is 15 residues. Germline CDR1 is SGHRS and CDR2 is YFSETQ. The DNA of the CDR3 is TGCGCCAGCAGCTTGGTGGGGGACACTAATGAAAAACTGTTTTTT. Its protein product is CASSLVGDTNEKLFF.

V and J are TRBV2 and TRBJ1-1; TRBD1 might be the D (5 bases). There are 12 residues in the CDR3. Germline assignment: CDR1 SNHLY and CDR2 FYNNEI. Trimming took off 6 bases at V and 7 bases at J, with 12 bases between the two ends. CDR3 sequence (DNA): TGTGCCAGCAGGCAAAGCACAGGTGAAGCTTTCTTT. This codes for CASRQSTGEAFF.

In this sample, this clonotype turned up many times. The rearrangement links TRBV7-9 to TRBJ2-1; D tentatively fits TRBD1 or TRBD2 (5 bases each). Germline CDR1 SEHNR, CDR2 FQNEAQ (reference sequence). CDR3 length: 12 amino acids. V shed 5 bases and J shed 15 bases, with 17 bases lying between them. This chain's CDR3 is CASSLERGRPFF. The CDR3 bases are TGTGCCAGCAGCCTAGAGAGGGGTCGGCCGTTCTTC.

This chain connects TRBV11-1 to TRBJ2-3; TRBD2 is a possible D gene (6 bases). V lost 3 bases and J lost 1, with 14 bases in between. This CDR3 is 16 amino acids long. CDR1 is SGHAT and CDR2 is FQDESV in the germline V gene (reference sequence). The CDR3 nucleotides are TGTGCCAGCAGCTTTATTCCGGGAGAAGGCACAGATACGCAGTATTTT. Its protein is CASSFIPGEGTDTQYF.

This clonotype was counted a few times. The chain couples TRBV9 to TRBJ1-4, with TRBD1 identical over 10 bases. Germline assignment: CDR1 SGDLS and CDR2 YYNGEE. J lost 6 bases, V lost 4 bases, and 6 bases had no gene match. This CDR3 has 15 amino acids. CDR3 in amino acids: CASSSGQGGDEKLFF. CDR3 sequence (DNA): TGTGCCAGCAGCTCAGGACAGGGGGGAGATGAAAAACTGTTTTTT.

This clonotype was detected only once. The chain employs TRBV29-1 and TRBJ1-1; tentative D call: TRBD1 (6 bases). Per the germline V gene, CDR1 is SQVTM and CDR2 is ANQGSEA. The length of the CDR3 is 10 residues. The germline V and J ends were trimmed by 5 bases and 7 bases, with 8 bases remaining between them. CDR3 in amino acids: CSVWDNEAFF. CDR3 bases: TGCAGCGTTTGGGACAATGAAGCTTTCTTT.

The rearrangement uses TRBV20-1 and TRBJ1-1; D is possibly TRBD1 (6 bases). The germline gives CDR1 DFQATT, CDR2 SNEGSKA (reference sequence). Trimming cost V 2 bases and J 8 bases, with 21 bases left between them. This CDR3 region has 15 residues. DNA for the CDR3: TGCAGTGCTAGACCAACAGGGAGGGAAACCAAAGAAGCTTTCTTT. It yields the protein CSARPTGRETKEAFF.

Many counts were recorded for this clonotype. The chain is built from TRBV12-3 or TRBV12-4 and TRBJ1-2; 8 bases align to TRBD1. V lost 3 bases to trimming and J lost 8 bases; unmatched junction nucleotides: 14. The length of the CDR3 is 16 residues. Here the CDR3 DNA reads TGTGCCAGCAGTTTTGGCGTAGGGAGTGGGGACAGGGGCTACACCTTC. This codes for CASSFGVGSGDRGYTF.

J is TRBJ2-7 and V is TRBV29-1; D is uncertain. With 6 bases removed from V and 2 bases from J, the gap between germline ends came to 8 bases. This CDR3 region has 11 residues. From germline, CDR1 is SQVTM and CDR2 ANQGSEA. In nucleotides, the CDR3 is TGCAGCGTCCTAAGGACCTACGAGCAGTACTTC. The encoded protein is CSVLRTYEQYF.

In this sample, this clonotype turned up a few times. J is TRBJ2-1 and V is TRBV27; 12 positions match TRBD2. This CDR3 has 17 amino acids. CDR1 MNHEY and CDR2 SMNVEV come from the germline V gene (reference sequence). The V gene end was trimmed by 3 bases and the J gene end by 7 bases; junction bases not matched to a gene: 10. For the CDR3, the DNA is TGTGCCAGCAGTTTCGCCCCTCTGACTAGCGGGAGTAATGAGCAGTTCTTC. It codes for CASSFAPLTSGSNEQFF.

This clonotype was seen only a few times. V usage is TRBV5-1 and J usage is TRBJ2-3, with TRBD2 matching 8 bases. After removal of 4 bases from V and 4 bases from J, the junction contained 14 bases not matched to a gene. CDR3 length equals 17 residues. The germline V gene encodes CDR1 SGHRS and CDR2 YFSETQ. Written as DNA, the CDR3 is TGCGCCAGCAGCCCGACCGGACTAGCTCAGGTGGCAGATACGCAGTATTTT. Protein: CASSPTGLAQVADTQYF.

The table lists this clonotype with a few counts. The J gene is TRBJ1-1, the V gene TRBV6-5; no reliable D call. CDR1 and CDR2 (germline): MNHEY, SVGAGI. V was pared by 0 bases and J by 6 bases, with 8 bases between. CDR3 length: 13 amino acids. The CDR3 DNA follows: TGTGCCAGCAGTTACTCAGAGAGGGCTGAAGCTTTCTTT. Its protein is CASSYSERAEAFF.

This clonotype was picked up a small number of times. J is TRBJ1-1 and V is TRBV29-1; weak D call: TRBD1 (5 bases). The CDR3 sequence is 13 residues long. V was trimmed by 6 bases and J by 3 bases, leaving 14 bases between them. Germline lookup yields CDR1 SQVTM and CDR2 ANQGSEA. The CDR3 here is CSVSRGVDTEAFF. The CDR3 nucleotides are TGCAGCGTGTCTAGAGGGGTGGACACTGAAGCTTTCTTT.

This clonotype was observed many times. This chain links TRBV27 with TRBJ2-1; 10 nucleotides match TRBD2. The CDR3 is 15 residues long. Germline V lookup: CDR1 MNHEY, CDR2 SMNVEV (reference sequence). J was trimmed by 4 bases and V by 6 bases; bases with no gene match: 6. CDR3: CASRSGGANYNEQFF. The CDR3 DNA follows: TGTGCCAGCAGGAGCGGGGGGGCCAATTACAATGAGCAGTTCTTC.